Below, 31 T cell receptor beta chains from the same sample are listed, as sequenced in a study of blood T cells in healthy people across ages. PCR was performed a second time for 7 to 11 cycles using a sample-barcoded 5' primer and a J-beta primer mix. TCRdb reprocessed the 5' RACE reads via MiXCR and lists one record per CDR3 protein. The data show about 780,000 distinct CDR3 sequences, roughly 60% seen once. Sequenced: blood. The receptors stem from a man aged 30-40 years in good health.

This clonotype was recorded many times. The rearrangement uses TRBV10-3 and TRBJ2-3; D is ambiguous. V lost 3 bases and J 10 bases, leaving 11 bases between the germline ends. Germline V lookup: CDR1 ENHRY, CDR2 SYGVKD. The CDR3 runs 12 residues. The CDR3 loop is CAISDGSDPQYF. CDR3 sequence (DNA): TGTGCCATCAGTGATGGAAGTGACCCGCAGTATTTT.

CDR3: CSARTSGGGEQFF. For the CDR3, the DNA is TGCAGCGCTCGGACTAGCGGGGGTGGCGAGCAGTTCTTC. The chain employs TRBV29-1 and TRBJ2-1, with 13 bases matching TRBD2. The V gene's germline CDR1 is SQVTM and CDR2 ANQGSEA. V lost 7 bases, J lost 10 bases, and 7 bases stayed unmatched. The CDR3 is 13 amino acids.

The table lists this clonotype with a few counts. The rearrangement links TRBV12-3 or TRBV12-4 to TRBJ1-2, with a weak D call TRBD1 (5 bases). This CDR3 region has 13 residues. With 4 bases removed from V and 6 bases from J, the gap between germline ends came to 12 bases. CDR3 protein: CASSYLATDGYTF. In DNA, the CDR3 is TGTGCCAGCAGTTACCTTGCGACAGATGGCTACACCTTC.

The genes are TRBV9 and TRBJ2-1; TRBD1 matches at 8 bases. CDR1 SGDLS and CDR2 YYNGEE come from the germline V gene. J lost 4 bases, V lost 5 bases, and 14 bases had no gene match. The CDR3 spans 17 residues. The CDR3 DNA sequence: TGTGCCAGCAGTCCTTCGGGACAGGCGTATCTTTACAATGAGCAGTTCTTC. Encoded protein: CASSPSGQAYLYNEQFF.

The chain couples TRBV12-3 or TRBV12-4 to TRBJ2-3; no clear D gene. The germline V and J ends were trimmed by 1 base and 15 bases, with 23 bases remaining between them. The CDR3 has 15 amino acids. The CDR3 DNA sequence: TGTGCCAGCAGTTTAGTGAGAGTGAGAACAGATGTGCAATATTTT. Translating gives CASSLVRVRTDVQYF.

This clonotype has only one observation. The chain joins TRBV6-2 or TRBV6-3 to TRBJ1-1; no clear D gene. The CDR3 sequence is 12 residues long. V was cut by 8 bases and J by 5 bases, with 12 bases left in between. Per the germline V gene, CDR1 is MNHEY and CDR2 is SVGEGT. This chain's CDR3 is CASLTGRTEAFF. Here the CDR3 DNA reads TGTGCCAGCTTAACCGGGAGGACTGAAGCTTTCTTT.

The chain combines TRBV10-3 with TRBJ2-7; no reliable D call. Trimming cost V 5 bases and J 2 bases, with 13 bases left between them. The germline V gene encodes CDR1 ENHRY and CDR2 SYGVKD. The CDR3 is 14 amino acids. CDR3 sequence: CAISPPDKAYEQYF. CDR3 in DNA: TGTGCCATCAGTCCCCCTGACAAAGCCTACGAGCAGTACTTC.

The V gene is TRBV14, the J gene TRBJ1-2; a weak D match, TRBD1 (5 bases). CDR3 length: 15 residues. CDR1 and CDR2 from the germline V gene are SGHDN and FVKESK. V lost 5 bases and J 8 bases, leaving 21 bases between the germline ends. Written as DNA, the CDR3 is TGTGCCAGCAGCATTCCGGGACCAGGGATGGGCGGCTACACCTTC. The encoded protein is CASSIPGPGMGGYTF.

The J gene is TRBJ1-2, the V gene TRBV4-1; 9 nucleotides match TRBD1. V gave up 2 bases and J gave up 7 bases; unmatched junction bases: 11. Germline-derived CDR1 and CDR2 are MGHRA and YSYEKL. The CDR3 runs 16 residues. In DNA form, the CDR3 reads TGCGCCAGCAGCCAAAATGAGGGACAGGGTTCCCGTGGCTACACCTTC. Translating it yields CASSQNEGQGSRGYTF.

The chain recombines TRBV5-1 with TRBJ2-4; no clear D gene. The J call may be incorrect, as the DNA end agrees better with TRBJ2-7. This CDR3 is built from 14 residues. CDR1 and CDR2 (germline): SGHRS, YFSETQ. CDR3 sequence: CASSLAQSSYEQYF. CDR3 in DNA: TGCGCCAGCAGCTTGGCACAGAGCAGCTACGAGCAGTACTTC.

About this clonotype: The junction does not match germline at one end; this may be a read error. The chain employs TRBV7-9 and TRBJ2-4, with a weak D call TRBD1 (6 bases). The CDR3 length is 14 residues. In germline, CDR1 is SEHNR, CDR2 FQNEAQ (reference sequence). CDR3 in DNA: TGTGCCGGCAGCTTAGAAGTACAGGGAAGCGAGCGGTACTTC. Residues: CAGSLEVQGSERYF. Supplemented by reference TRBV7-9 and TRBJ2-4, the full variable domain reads DTGVSQNPRHKITKRGQNVTFRCDPISEHNRLYWYRQTLGQGPEFLTYFQNEAQLEKSRLLSDRFSAERPKGSFSTLEIQRTEQGDSAMYLCAGSLEVQGSERYFGAGTRLSVL.

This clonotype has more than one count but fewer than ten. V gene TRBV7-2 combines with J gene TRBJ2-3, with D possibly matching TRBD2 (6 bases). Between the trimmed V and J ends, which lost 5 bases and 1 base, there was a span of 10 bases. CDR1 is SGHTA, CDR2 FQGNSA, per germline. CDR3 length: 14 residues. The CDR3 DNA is TGTGCCAGCAGCGCAGCGGGTCGCACAGATACGCAGTATTTT. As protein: CASSAAGRTDTQYF.

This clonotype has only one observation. The CDR3 nucleotides read TGTGCCAGCAGCGGAACTAGCGGGGGGACGACCCAGTACTTC. Amino acids: CASSGTSGGTTQYF. The chain links TRBV9 to TRBJ2-4, with 12 bases lining up with TRBD2. The J call may be mistaken, given a closer DNA end match to TRBJ2-5. Germline V CDR1 and CDR2: SGDLS, YYNGEE. The CDR3 is 14 amino acids.

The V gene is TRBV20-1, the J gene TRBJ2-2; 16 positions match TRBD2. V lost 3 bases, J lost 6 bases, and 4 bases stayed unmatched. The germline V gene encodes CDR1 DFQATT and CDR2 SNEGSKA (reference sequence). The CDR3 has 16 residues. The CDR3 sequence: CSASPGTSGGAGELFF. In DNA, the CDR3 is TGCAGTGCTAGCCCAGGGACTAGCGGGGGGGCCGGGGAGCTGTTTTTT.

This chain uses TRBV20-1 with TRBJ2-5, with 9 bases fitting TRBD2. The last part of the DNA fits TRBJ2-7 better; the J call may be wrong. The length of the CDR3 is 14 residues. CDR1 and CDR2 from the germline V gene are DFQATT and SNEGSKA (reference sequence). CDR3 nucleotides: TGCAGTGTCCTACTGGTAGCGGGGGAATACGAGCAGTACTTC. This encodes CSVLLVAGEYEQYF.

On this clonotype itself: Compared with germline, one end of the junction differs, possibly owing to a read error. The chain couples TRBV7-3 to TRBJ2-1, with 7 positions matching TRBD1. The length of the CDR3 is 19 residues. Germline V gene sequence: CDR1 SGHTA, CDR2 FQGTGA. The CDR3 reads CASSLTPTQGSSSYNEQFF. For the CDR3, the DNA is TGTGCCAGCAGCCTAACACCAACACAGGGGTCAAGCTCCTACAATGAGCAGTTCTTC.

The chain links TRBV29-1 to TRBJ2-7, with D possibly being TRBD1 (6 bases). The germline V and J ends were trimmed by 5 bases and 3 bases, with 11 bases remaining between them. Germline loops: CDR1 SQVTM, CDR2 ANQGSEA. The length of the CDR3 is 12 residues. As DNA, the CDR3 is TGCAGCGTTCGGACAGAGATCTACGAGCAGTACTTC. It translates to CSVRTEIYEQYF.

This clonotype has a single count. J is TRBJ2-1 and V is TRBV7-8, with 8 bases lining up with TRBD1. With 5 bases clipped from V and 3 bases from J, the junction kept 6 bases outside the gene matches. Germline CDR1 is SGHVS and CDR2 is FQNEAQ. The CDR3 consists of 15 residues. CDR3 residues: CASSATGGIYNEQFF. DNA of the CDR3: TGTGCCAGCAGCGCCACAGGGGGAATCTACAATGAGCAGTTCTTC.

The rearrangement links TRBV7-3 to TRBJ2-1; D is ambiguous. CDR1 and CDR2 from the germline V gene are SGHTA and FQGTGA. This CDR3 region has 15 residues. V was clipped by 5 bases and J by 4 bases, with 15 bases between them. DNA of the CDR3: TGTGCCAGCAGCCCGGGCCTTGGGGATTACAATGAGCAGTTCTTC. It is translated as CASSPGLGDYNEQFF.

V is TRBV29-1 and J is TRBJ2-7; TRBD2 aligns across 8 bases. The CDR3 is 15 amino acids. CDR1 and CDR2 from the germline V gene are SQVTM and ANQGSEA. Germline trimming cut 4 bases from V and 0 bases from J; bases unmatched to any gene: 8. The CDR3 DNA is TGCAGCGTTGCGGGCGGGGGGCGCCGCTCCTACGAGCAGTACTTC. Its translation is CSVAGGGRRSYEQYF.

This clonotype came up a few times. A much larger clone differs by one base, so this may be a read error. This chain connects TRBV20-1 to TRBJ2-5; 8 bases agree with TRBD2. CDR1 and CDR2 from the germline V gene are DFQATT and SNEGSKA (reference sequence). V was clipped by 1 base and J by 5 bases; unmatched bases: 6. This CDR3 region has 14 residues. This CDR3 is CSARGASGGETQYF. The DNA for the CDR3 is TGCAGTGCTAGAGGTGCCAGCGGGGGTGAGACCCAGTACTTC.

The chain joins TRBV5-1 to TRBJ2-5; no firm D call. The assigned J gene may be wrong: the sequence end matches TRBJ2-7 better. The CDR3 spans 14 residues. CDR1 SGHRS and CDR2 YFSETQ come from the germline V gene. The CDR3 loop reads CASSHGSPKDEQYF. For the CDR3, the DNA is TGCGCCAGCAGCCACGGAAGTCCCAAGGACGAGCAGTACTTC.

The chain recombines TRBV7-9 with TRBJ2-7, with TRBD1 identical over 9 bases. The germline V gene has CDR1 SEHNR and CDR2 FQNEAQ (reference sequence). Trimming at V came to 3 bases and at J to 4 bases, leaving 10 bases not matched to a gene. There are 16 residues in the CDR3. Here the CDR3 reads CASSFPSQGAGYEQYF. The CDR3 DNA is TGTGCCAGCAGCTTCCCGTCACAGGGGGCCGGTTACGAGCAGTACTTC.

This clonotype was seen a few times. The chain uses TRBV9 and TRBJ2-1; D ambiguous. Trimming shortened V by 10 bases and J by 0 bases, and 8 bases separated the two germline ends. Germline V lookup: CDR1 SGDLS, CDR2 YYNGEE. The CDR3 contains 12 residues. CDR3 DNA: TGTGCCCCGGGCGGCTCCTACAATGAGCAGTTCTTC. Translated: CAPGGSYNEQFF.

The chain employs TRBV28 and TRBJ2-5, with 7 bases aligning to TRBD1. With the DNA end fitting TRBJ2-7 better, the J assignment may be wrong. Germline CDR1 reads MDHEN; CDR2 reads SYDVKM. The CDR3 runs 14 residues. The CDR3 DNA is TGTGCCAGCAGCCCACAGGGGTCTGGCTACGAGCAGTACTTC. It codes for CASSPQGSGYEQYF.

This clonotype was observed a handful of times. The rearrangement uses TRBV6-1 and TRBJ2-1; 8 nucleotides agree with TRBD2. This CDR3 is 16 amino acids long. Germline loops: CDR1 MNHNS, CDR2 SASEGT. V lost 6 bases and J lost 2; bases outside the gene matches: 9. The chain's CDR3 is CASRAITSGAYNEQFF. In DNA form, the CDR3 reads TGTGCCAGCAGAGCCATTACTAGCGGCGCCTACAATGAGCAGTTCTTC.

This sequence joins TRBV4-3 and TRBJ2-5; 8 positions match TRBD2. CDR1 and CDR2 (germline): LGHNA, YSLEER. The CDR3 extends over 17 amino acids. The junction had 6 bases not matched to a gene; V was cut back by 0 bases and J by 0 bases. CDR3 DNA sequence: TGCGCCAGCAGCCAAGATATAGCTAGCGGGCACCAAGAGACCCAGTACTTC. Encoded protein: CASSQDIASGHQETQYF.

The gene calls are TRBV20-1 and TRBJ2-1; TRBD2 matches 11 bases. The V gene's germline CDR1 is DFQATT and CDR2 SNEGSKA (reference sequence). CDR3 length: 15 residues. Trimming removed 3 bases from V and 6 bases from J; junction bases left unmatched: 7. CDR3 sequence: CSARVLAGEGNEQFF. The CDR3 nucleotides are TGCAGTGCTAGGGTACTAGCGGGGGAAGGCAATGAGCAGTTCTTC.

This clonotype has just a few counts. In DNA, the CDR3 is TGTGCCAGCACGAGGCTAGCGGGGAATGAGACCCAGTACTTC. It codes for CASTRLAGNETQYF. The V call is TRBV27, the J call TRBJ2-5; 9 positions match TRBD2. The CDR3 loop spans 14 amino acids. With V trimmed by 7 bases and J by 5 bases, 8 bases remained unmatched. Germline V gene sequence: CDR1 MNHEY, CDR2 SMNVEV (reference sequence).

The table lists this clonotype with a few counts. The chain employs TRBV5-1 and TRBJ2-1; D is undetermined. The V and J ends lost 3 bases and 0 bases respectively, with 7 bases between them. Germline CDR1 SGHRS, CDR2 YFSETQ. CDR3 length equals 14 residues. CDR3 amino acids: CASSSALSYNEQFF. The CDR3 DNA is TGCGCCAGCAGCTCCGCACTCTCCTACAATGAGCAGTTCTTC.

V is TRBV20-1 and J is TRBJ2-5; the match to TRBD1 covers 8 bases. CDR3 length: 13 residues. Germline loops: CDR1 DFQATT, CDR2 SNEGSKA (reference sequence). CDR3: CRGTGAYQETQYF. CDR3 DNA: TGCAGGGGGACAGGAGCGTACCAAGAGACCCAGTACTTC.